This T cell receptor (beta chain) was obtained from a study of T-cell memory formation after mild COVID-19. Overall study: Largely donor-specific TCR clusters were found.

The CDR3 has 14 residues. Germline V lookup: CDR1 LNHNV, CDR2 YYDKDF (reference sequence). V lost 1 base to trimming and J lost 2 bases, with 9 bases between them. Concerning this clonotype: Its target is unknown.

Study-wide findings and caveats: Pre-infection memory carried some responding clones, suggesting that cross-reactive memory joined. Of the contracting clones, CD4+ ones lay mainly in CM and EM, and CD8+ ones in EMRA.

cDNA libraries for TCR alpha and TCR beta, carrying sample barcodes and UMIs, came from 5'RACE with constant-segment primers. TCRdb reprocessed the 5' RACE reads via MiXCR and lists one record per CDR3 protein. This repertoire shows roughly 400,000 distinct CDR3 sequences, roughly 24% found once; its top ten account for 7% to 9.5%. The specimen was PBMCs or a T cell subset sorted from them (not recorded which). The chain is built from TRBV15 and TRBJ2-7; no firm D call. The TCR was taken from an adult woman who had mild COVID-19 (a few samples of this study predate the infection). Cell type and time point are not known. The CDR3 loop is CATSRGAQTYEQYF. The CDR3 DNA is TGTGCCACCAGCAGAGGTGCCCAAACCTACGAGCAGTACTTC.